The 32 T cell receptor beta chains below were found in one sample sequenced in a study of breast tumors, draining lymph nodes, adjacent tissues. Axillary draining lymph nodes of breast cancer patients supplied the node samples. TCRdb re-called the multiplex PCR reads through MiXCR, storing one row per CDR3 protein. The sample carries fewer than 150,000 distinct CDR3 sequences, about 20% recorded once. Specimen: axillary lymph node tissue. The receptors were gathered from a female donor with breast cancer. Some clones in this sample may be carry-over from other donors' samples.

In this sample, this clonotype turned up many times. This chain uses TRBV5-1 with TRBJ2-2; D uncertain. The CDR3 loop spans 15 amino acids. Germline V gene data show CDR1 as SGHRS and CDR2 as YFSETQ. Trimming took off 4 bases at V and 3 bases at J, with 13 bases between the two ends. CDR3 DNA: TGCGCCAGCAGCATTACCGGGCCTGACACCGGGGAGCTGTTTTTT. Its protein is CASSITGPDTGELFF. The whole variable domain, remainder taken from reference TRBV5-1 and TRBJ2-2, is KAGVTQTPRYLIKTRGQQVTLSCSPISGHRSVSWYQQTPGQGLQFLFEYFSETQRNKGNFPGRFSGRQFSNSRSEMNVSTLELGDSALYLCASSITGPDTGELFFGEGSRLTVL.

This clonotype was counted between two and nine times. This rearrangement joins TRBV6-5 to TRBJ2-1; D uncertain. Trimming left V 4 bases short and J 0 bases short, with 13 bases between. The CDR3 totals 16 residues. Germline V gene data show CDR1 as MNHEY and CDR2 as SVGAGI. CDR3 DNA: TGTGCCAGCAGTTCGACCAACAGAGTCTCCTACAATGAGCAGTTCTTC. As protein: CASSSTNRVSYNEQFF.

The rearrangement links TRBV20-1 to TRBJ1-1; no clear D. Germline V gives CDR1 DFQATT, CDR2 SNEGSKA (reference sequence). V gave up 2 bases and J gave up 7 bases, with 5 bases separating them. The CDR3 covers 10 residues. The CDR3: CSARLGEAFF. CDR3 in DNA: TGCAGTGCTAGACTAGGTGAAGCTTTCTTT.

Remarks on this clonotype: Just one base apart from a much larger clone, this may be a read error. The rearrangement links TRBV5-6 to TRBJ2-2, with 7 bases lining up with TRBD1. With 4 bases clipped from V and 4 bases from J, the junction kept 10 bases outside the gene matches. CDR3 length: 16 residues. Germline V CDR1 and CDR2: SGHDT, YYEEEE. The CDR3 spells CASSGDRVILTGELFF. CDR3 in DNA: TGTGCCAGCAGCGGAGACAGGGTAATACTCACCGGGGAGCTGTTTTTT.

This clonotype was observed many times. The chain uses TRBV7-8 and TRBJ1-5; a weak D match, TRBD1 (6 bases). CDR1 is SGHVS and CDR2 is FQNEAQ in the germline V gene. The CDR3 length is 13 residues. V was cut by 5 bases and J by 3 bases, with 8 bases left in between. The CDR3 protein is CASSGQSNQPQHF. CDR3 nucleotides: TGTGCCAGCAGCGGACAGTCCAATCAGCCCCAGCATTTT.

There are many counts of this clonotype. The chain recombines TRBV20-1 with TRBJ2-5; maybe TRBD1 (5 bases). The CDR3 contains 13 residues. Trimming removed 6 bases from V and 5 bases from J, with 16 bases in between. CDR1 and CDR2 from the germline V gene are DFQATT and SNEGSKA (reference sequence). The CDR3, as DNA: TGCAGTGCGAAGAGGCAGGCAGGGGAGACCCAGTACTTC. It encodes CSAKRQAGETQYF.

At least ten counts were recorded for this clonotype. The rearrangement links TRBV2 to TRBJ2-7; D is uncertain. There are 14 residues in the CDR3. V was cut by 2 bases and J by 0 bases, with 8 bases left in between. Germline V gene lookup returns CDR1 SNHLY and CDR2 FYNNEI. As DNA, the CDR3 is TGTGCCAGCAGTGAACGTCAGAGCTCCTACGAGCAGTACTTC. Translation gives CASSERQSSYEQYF.

In this sample, this clonotype turned up many times. This sequence joins TRBV2 and TRBJ2-7, with D unresolved. The germline gives CDR1 SNHLY, CDR2 FYNNEI. The CDR3 contains 14 residues. V lost 2 bases to trimming and J lost 5 bases, with 13 bases between them. CDR3 loop: CASSEPRTADEQYF. CDR3 nucleotides: TGTGCCAGCAGTGAACCCAGAACCGCAGACGAGCAGTACTTC.

This clonotype was observed at least ten times. The chain links TRBV7-2 to TRBJ2-1, with 7 bases matching TRBD2. Trimming took 0 bases from V and 6 from J; bases not matched to a gene: 8. The V gene's germline CDR1 is SGHTA and CDR2 FQGNSA. The CDR3 extends over 16 amino acids. CDR3 amino acids: CASSLAGGPTGNEQFF. CDR3 sequence (DNA): TGTGCCAGCAGCTTAGCGGGAGGGCCTACCGGCAATGAGCAGTTCTTC.

To note about this clonotype: The germline gene is not matched at one end of the junction; a read error may be the cause. J is TRBJ2-6 and V is TRBV5-8; 10 bases match TRBD2. CDR3 length: 18 residues. The germline V gene encodes CDR1 SGHTS and CDR2 YDEGEE. CDR3 in amino acids: CASSLGLAGESGADVLTF. In DNA form, the CDR3 reads TGTGCCAGCAGCTTGGGGCTAGCGGGAGAATCCGGGGCCGACGTCCTGACTTTC.

This clonotype was seen at least ten times. This chain connects TRBV7-2 to TRBJ2-5, with D unclear. CDR1 is SGHTA, CDR2 FQGNSA, per germline. Trimming cost V 11 bases and J 1 base, with 8 bases left between them. The CDR3 contains 11 residues. CDR3 coding DNA: TGTGCCGCTCGTGCCCAAGAGACCCAGTACTTC. The encoded protein is CAARAQETQYF.

At least ten counts were recorded for this clonotype. V gene TRBV6-1 combines with J gene TRBJ1-6; TRBD1 aligns across 8 bases. Trimming removed 2 bases from V and 6 bases from J; junction bases left unmatched: 6. The CDR3 is 16 residues long. The V gene's germline CDR1 is MNHNS and CDR2 SASEGT. The CDR3 sequence is CASSENGRGLNSPLHF. The CDR3 DNA reads TGTGCCAGCAGTGAAAATGGCAGGGGGCTTAATTCACCCCTCCACTTT.

This clonotype was counted ten times or more. V and J are TRBV27 and TRBJ2-7, with 9 bases lining up with TRBD2. J lost 5 bases, V lost 6 bases, and 8 bases had no gene match. CDR3 size: 14 residues. Germline values: CDR1 MNHEY, CDR2 SMNVEV (reference sequence). CDR3 bases: TGTGCCAGCAGGACGGGACTAGCATCCCACGAGCAGTACTTC. This codes for CASRTGLASHEQYF.

In its sample, this clonotype was seen many times. The rearrangement links TRBV29-1 to TRBJ2-6; D is undetermined. Per the germline V gene, CDR1 is SQVTM and CDR2 is ANQGSEA. Trimming cost V 3 bases and J 8 bases, with 8 bases left between them. The CDR3 spans 12 residues. The CDR3 DNA follows: TGCAGCGTTGACGCAGAAACCAACGTCCTGACTTTC. Translating gives CSVDAETNVLTF.

A remark on this clonotype: Just one base apart from a much larger clone, this may be a read error. This rearrangement joins TRBV18 to TRBJ2-7, with 7 bases fitting TRBD1. This CDR3 is built from 15 residues. CDR1 is KGHSH, CDR2 LQKENI, per germline. The DNA for the CDR3 is TGTGCCAGCTCACCGGCTGGGACAGTCTCCTACGAGCAGTCCTTC. Encoded protein: CASSPAGTVSYEQSF.

At least ten counts were recorded for this clonotype. This sequence joins TRBV5-1 and TRBJ2-1; 9 bases are shared with TRBD2. After removal of 0 bases from V and 4 bases from J, the junction contained 5 bases not matched to a gene. The CDR3 contains 16 residues. Germline V CDR1 and CDR2: SGHRS, YFSETQ. CDR3 nucleotides: TGCGCCAGCAGCTTGGGCAGCGGGAGGTCATACAATGAGCAGTTCTTC. This codes for CASSLGSGRSYNEQFF.

This clonotype has at least ten counts. The V call is TRBV6-1, the J call TRBJ2-7; TRBD1 agrees at 7 bases. The CDR3 is 14 residues long. The J segment lost 2 bases and the V segment lost 6 bases, leaving 7 bases of the junction unmatched. The germline V gene encodes CDR1 MNHNS and CDR2 SASEGT. CDR3 sequence (DNA): TGTGCCAGCAGACCGGGACAGAACACCTACGAGCAGTACTTC. Residues: CASRPGQNTYEQYF.

This clonotype was seen ten or more times. This chain uses TRBV30 with TRBJ2-5; D remains ambiguous. Germline CDR1 reads GTSNPN; CDR2 reads SVGIG (reference sequence). The CDR3 extends over 12 amino acids. Trimming removed 2 bases from V and 5 bases from J, with 9 bases in between. CDR3 in amino acids: CAWSRSFETQYF. The DNA of the CDR3 is TGTGCCTGGAGTAGGTCGTTCGAGACCCAGTACTTC.

Many counts were recorded for this clonotype. J is TRBJ1-2 and V is TRBV5-1; 7 nucleotides agree with TRBD1. The V segment lost 5 bases and the J segment 0 bases; nucleotides outside the gene matches: 4. The V gene's germline CDR1 is SGHRS and CDR2 YFSETQ. This CDR3 spans 14 amino acids. As DNA, the CDR3 is TGCGCCAGCAGGCTCCAGGGGGCTAACTATGGCTACACCTTC. Its translation is CASRLQGANYGYTF.

Concerning this clonotype itself: A much larger clone lies one base from this, so it may be a read error. This chain links TRBV10-1 with TRBJ1-4, with D uncertain. The CDR3 consists of 11 residues. Germline V gene data show CDR1 as WNHNN and CDR2 as SYGVQD (reference sequence). CDR3 sequence: CASQVDPKLFF. The CDR3 DNA is TGCGCTTCGCAAGTCGATCCAAAACTGTTTTTT.

The sample holds many counts of this clonotype. CDR3 nucleotide sequence: TGTGCCAGCAGTGGGGGACGGAACTCTGGAAACACCATATATTTT. Translating it yields CASSGGRNSGNTIYF. J is TRBJ1-3 and V is TRBV6-6; possibly TRBD1 for D (5 bases). The CDR3 loop spans 15 amino acids. CDR1 and CDR2 from the germline V gene are MNHNY and SVGAGI (reference sequence). The germline V and J ends were trimmed by 5 bases and 0 bases, with 11 bases remaining between them.

Comments on this clonotype: Its ends do not fully match the called genes, so a read error is possible. This sequence joins TRBV6-1 and TRBJ1-2; the match to TRBD1 covers 9 bases. The CDR3 consists of 16 residues. Looked up from germline, CDR1 is MNHNS and CDR2 is SASEGT. The CDR3, as DNA: TGTGCCAGCAGTGAAATGGGGGACAGGGTACTCTATGGCCACACCTTC. Residues: CASSEMGDRVLYGHTF.

This clonotype was detected many times. The chain couples TRBV6-2 or TRBV6-3 to TRBJ2-6, with TRBD1 identical over 10 bases. The trim removed 10 bases at V and 3 bases at J, leaving 12 bases unmatched. Germline CDR1 is MNHEY and CDR2 is SVGEGT. The CDR3 totals 17 residues. CDR3 in DNA: TGTGCCACAAGACAGGGGGCTTTTTCGGTTGGGGCCAACGTCCTGACTTTC. It encodes CATRQGAFSVGANVLTF.

In its sample, this clonotype was seen many times. The chain links TRBV13 to TRBJ2-7, with D unclear. CDR1 is PRHDT and CDR2 is FYEKMQ in the germline V gene (reference sequence). The CDR3 contains 13 residues. V lost 5 bases and J lost 7, with 15 bases in between. CDR3 coding DNA: TGTGCCAGCAGCCCCCAGCAGGTGGGGGAGCAGTACTTC. Its protein product is CASSPQQVGEQYF.

Ten or more counts support this clonotype. The chain employs TRBV6-2 or TRBV6-3 and TRBJ2-1, with 13 nucleotides matching TRBD2. This CDR3 has 18 residues. Germline-derived CDR1 and CDR2 are MNHEY and SVGEGT. The V segment lost 1 base and the J segment 5 bases; nucleotides outside the gene matches: 8. Here the CDR3 DNA reads TGTGCCAGCAGTTACTGGATAAACGGGACTAGCGGGAACAATGAGCAGTTCTTC. Translated: CASSYWINGTSGNNEQFF.

This clonotype came up many times. The gene calls are TRBV20-1 and TRBJ2-7; 10 bases match TRBD2. This CDR3 is built from 15 residues. The trim removed 0 bases at V and 2 bases at J, leaving 4 bases unmatched. Germline V gives CDR1 DFQATT, CDR2 SNEGSKA (reference sequence). The CDR3 spells CSARDGSGRAYEQYF. CDR3 bases: TGCAGTGCTAGAGACGGGAGCGGGAGGGCCTACGAGCAGTACTTC.

Worth noting for this clonotype: A much larger clonotype is one base distant, so this may be a read error. V and J are TRBV5-1 and TRBJ2-3, with D tentatively TRBD1 or TRBD2 (7 bases each). Germline V gene lookup returns CDR1 SGHRS and CDR2 YFSETQ. The CDR3 totals 14 residues. The CDR3 loop is CAGRPSREGATQYF. The CDR3 nucleotides read TGCGCCGGCAGACCCTCCAGGGAGGGGGCTACGCAGTATTTT.

A remark on this clonotype: Lacking the conserved final phenylalanine or tryptophan, this CDR3 likely reflects a read error. Because the CDR3's place on the DNA is in doubt, the DNA is left out and the CDR3 is given as listed by TCRdb. The chain is built from TRBV5-5 and TRBJ2-3; TRBD1, the table's D call, lacks a check against the DNA. Germline CDR1 reads SGHKS; CDR2 reads YYEKEE (reference sequence). Counting both end residues, the CDR3 totals 15 amino acids. The CDR3 is CASGQAPRGADTQYS.

The V and J genes are TRBV19 and TRBJ1-1; no clear D. This CDR3 contains 12 residues. Germline V gene data show CDR1 as LNHDA and CDR2 as SQIVND (reference sequence). V was cut by 9 bases and J by 0 bases, with 8 bases left in between. The CDR3 protein is CASRKMNTEAFF. DNA for the CDR3: TGTGCCAGCCGTAAAATGAACACTGAAGCTTTCTTT.

Ten or more counts support this clonotype. The chain combines TRBV7-2 with TRBJ1-2; D unclear. The V end was cut by 1 base, the J end by 6 bases, with 12 bases between. CDR1 is SGHTA, CDR2 FQGNSA, per germline. The CDR3 consists of 14 residues. The CDR3 protein is CASSLDRGSHGYTF. CDR3 coding DNA: TGTGCCAGCAGCTTAGATCGGGGTTCACATGGCTACACCTTC.

This clonotype was seen repeatedly, ten times or more. This chain links TRBV7-9 with TRBJ2-2, with D possibly TRBD2 on 5 matching bases. The CDR3 consists of 14 residues. Trimming pared 2 bases from V and 7 bases from J, leaving 11 bases between. Germline values: CDR1 SEHNR, CDR2 FQNEAQ (reference sequence). CDR3 sequence reads: CASSLLASIGELFF. The CDR3, as DNA: TGTGCCAGCAGCTTACTAGCATCGATCGGGGAGCTGTTTTTT.

The sample holds many counts of this clonotype. V and J are TRBV2 and TRBJ2-5; D is unresolved. The V end was cut by 4 bases, the J end by 4 bases, with 13 bases between. Germline lookup yields CDR1 SNHLY and CDR2 FYNNEI. This CDR3 contains 14 residues. Here the CDR3 reads CASSGALRVETQYF. The CDR3 DNA reads TGTGCCAGCAGTGGGGCCCTACGAGTAGAGACCCAGTACTTC.